This TCR beta chain was sequenced in a study of blood T cell repertoires in COVID-19. At the level of the study: Specimens from acute and convalescent COVID-19 originated in the United States, Italy and Spain. T cells, B-cell-depleted T cells, or PBMCs provided the cDNA or gDNA that served as material.

In the authors' workflow: Reference gene primers were amplified, and this amplification served to estimate nucleated cell counts. Sequencing used immunoSEQ multiplex PCR; TCRdb keeps in-frame clones, though not all of them. That table gives V, J and clone size, and the DNA gave D and trimming. In the table there are roughly 170,000 clones, around two thirds of which are singletons. The CDR3 spans 15 residues. Germline CDR1 and CDR2: SGDLS and YYNGEE. After removal of 3 bases from V and 6 bases from J, the junction contained 4 bases not matched to a gene. The material sequenced was peripheral blood. This TCR came from a woman over 75 with acute or convalescent COVID-19. The chain has TRBV9 and TRBJ2-2; 11 bases are shared with TRBD2. CDR3 nucleotides: TGTGCCAGCAGCGAGGGACTAGCGGTTCCCGGGGAGCTGTTTTTT. Its translation: CASSEGLAVPGELFF.